Included here is one T cell receptor beta chain sequence, with context. From germline, CDR1 is MNHEY and CDR2 SVGAGI. The trim removed 5 bases at V and 8 bases at J, leaving 7 bases unmatched. CDR3 length: 13 residues. Each replicate PCR on the sorted subsets used roughly 210 ng DNA (around 30,000 T cell genomes). Assay: immunoSEQ multiplex PCR; the TCRdb copy retains only in-frame clones and omits some. The sample records 2 million to 2.5 million clones, more than 90% being singletons. The source of the sample is a study of shared clonotypes between healthy human individuals. The TCR was taken from a man younger than 35 in good health. This rearrangement joins TRBV6-5 to TRBJ1-2; 8 positions match TRBD1. Sequencing was carried out using naive CD4+ T cells sorted from blood. Subset denoted: CD45RA+ positively selected. For the CDR3, the DNA is TGTGCCAGCAGTCCCGACAGGGGACAAGGCTACACCTTC. Translated: CASSPDRGQGYTF.